Listed below are T cell receptor beta chains from one sample, sequenced in a study of blood T cell repertoires in COVID-19. Sequencing used immunoSEQ multiplex PCR; TCRdb keeps in-frame clones, though not all of them. This table holds 470,000 or so clones, 70% to 90% found once. The sequencing sample was made of peripheral blood. The receptors come from a human donor in a cohort sampled during active COVID-19. Each CDR3 is given with its conserved first and last residue. D genes are given only for firm matches. Clone sizes are given selectively: once, few, many, or a class where the clone is expanded.

abundance | j_gene | len | d_gene | v_gene | CDR3aa | CDR3nt
NA | TRBJ1-1 | 14 | NA | TRBV6-1 | CASSEARGLGRAFF | TGTGCCAGCAGTGAAGCACGGGGCCTCGGGAGAGCTTTCTTT
NA | TRBJ1-6 | 15 | NA | TRBV19 | CASSIEDMNNSPLHF | TGTGCCAGTAGTATAGAGGACATGAATAATTCACCCCTCCACTTT
NA | TRBJ2-3 | 15 | TRBD2 | TRBV6-5 | CASSYLAGSTDTQYF | TGTGCCAGCAGTTACCTAGCGGGCAGCACAGATACGCAGTATTTT
NA | TRBJ2-7 | 15 | NA | TRBV2 | CASSLAQGSSYEQYF | TGTGCCAGCAGTCTCGCCCAGGGAAGCTCCTACGAGCAGTACTTC
NA | TRBJ1-4 | 14 | NA | TRBV19 | CASSITQMNEKLFF | TGTGCCAGTAGTATAACACAGATGAATGAAAAACTGTTTTTT
NA | TRBJ2-3 | 17 | NA | TRBV7-3 | CASSLLNREAGPDTQYF | TGTGCCAGCAGCTTATTAAACAGGGAAGCGGGACCAGATACGCAGTATTTT
NA | TRBJ2-7 | 16 | TRBD1 | TRBV30 | CAWTLSGTALLYEQYF | TGTGCCTGGACCCTCTCCGGGACAGCACTGTTATACGAGCAGTACTTC
NA | TRBJ2-5 | 16 | NA | TRBV30 | CAWSVGSAGDRETQYF | TGTGCCTGGAGTGTAGGATCGGCAGGGGATCGAGAGACCCAGTACTTC
NA | TRBJ1-5 | 13 | TRBD1 | TRBV12-3/TRBV12-4 | CASARGQYQPQHF | TGTGCCAGCGCCAGGGGGCAATATCAGCCCCAGCATTTT
few | TRBJ1-4 | 15 | NA | TRBV2 | CASHLRGTRNEKLFF | TGTGCCAGCCACCTCCGAGGGACACGTAATGAAAAACTGTTTTTT
NA | TRBJ2-1 | 15 | NA | TRBV6-5 | CASIGLSRSYNEQFF | TGTGCCAGCATCGGACTATCGAGGTCCTACAATGAGCAGTTCTTC
NA | TRBJ2-7 | 16 | TRBD1 | TRBV19 | CASTSGTGGDSYEQYF | TGTGCCAGTACATCCGGGACAGGGGGCGATTCCTACGAGCAGTACTTC
NA | TRBJ2-7 | 18 | NA | TRBV27 | CASSLSLSLPDTRYEQYF | TGTGCCAGCAGTTTATCCCTATCTCTTCCGGACACCCGCTACGAGCAGTACTTC
NA | TRBJ2-1 | 12 | TRBD2 | TRBV10-2 | CASLAGTNEQFF | TGCGCCAGCTTAGCGGGAACAAATGAGCAGTTCTTC
NA | TRBJ2-1 | 15 | NA | TRBV5-5 | CASSLDSRSYNEQFF | TGTGCCAGCAGTTTAGACTCCCGCTCCTACAATGAGCAGTTCTTC
NA | TRBJ1-1 | 16 | NA | TRBV5-1 | CASSFGDRSFDREAFF | TGCGCCAGCAGCTTTGGAGACAGGAGTTTCGACCGAGAAGCTTTCTTT
NA | TRBJ2-6 | 18 | TRBD1 | TRBV18 | CASSQMTGALSGANVLTF | TGTGCCAGCTCACAGATGACAGGGGCCCTCTCTGGGGCCAACGTCCTGACTTTC
NA | TRBJ2-7 | 17 | NA | TRBV4-1 | CASSHRSGLKLFHEQYF | TGCGCCAGCAGCCACCGAAGTGGCTTAAAGTTATTCCACGAGCAGTACTTC
NA | TRBJ1-4 | 14 | TRBD1 | TRBV29-1 | CSVEGRDREGKLFF | TGCAGCGTTGAAGGTCGGGACAGGGAAGGAAAACTGTTTTTT
NA | TRBJ1-2 | 15 | NA | TRBV13 | CASIRGKGSRYGYTF | TGTGCCAGCATCCGGGGAAAGGGTTCACGGTATGGCTACACCTTC
NA | TRBJ1-2 | 13 | NA | TRBV30 | CASPPGGRYGYTF | TGTGCCTCGCCCCCGGGGGGCCGGTATGGCTACACCTTC
once | TRBJ1-1 | 14 | TRBD1 | TRBV6-5 | CASRPWTGNTEAFF | TGTGCCAGCAGGCCCTGGACAGGGAACACTGAAGCTTTCTTT
NA | TRBJ2-2 | 16 | TRBD1 | TRBV7-8 | CASSFKDRVGAGELFF | TGTGCCAGCAGCTTTAAAGACAGGGTTGGGGCCGGGGAGCTGTTTTTT
few | TRBJ1-4 | 17 | TRBD1 | TRBV10-1 | CASSDPGQIPTNEKLFF | TGCGCCAGCAGCGACCCGGGACAGATTCCAACTAATGAAAAACTGTTTTTT
NA | TRBJ1-1 | 14 | TRBD1 | TRBV7-3 | CASSFTGGNTEAFF | TGTGCCAGCAGCTTTACAGGGGGGAACACTGAAGCTTTCTTT
NA | TRBJ1-5 | 12 | NA | TRBV28 | CAGRTSNQPQHF | TGTGCCGGCAGGACAAGCAATCAGCCCCAGCATTTT